This T cell receptor beta chain was documented in a study of cytomegalovirus exposure and HLA in healthy donors. The study, taken as a whole, reports: In a later analysis, TCR beta V- and J-gene trimming was associated with a missense DCLRE1C variant.

PCR was performed using 60 Vbeta and 13 Jbeta primers. Produced via immunoSEQ multiplex PCR; TCRdb's table is partial and in-frame only. The data contain roughly 180,000 clones, over 80% of them singletons. Comments on this clone: Its antigen is not known.

Germline CDR1 MNHNS, CDR2 SASEGT. V was clipped by 5 bases and J by 6 bases; unmatched bases: 7. There are 14 residues in the CDR3. The receptor was isolated from a girl under 18 in good health and CMV-seropositive. Sequencing used PBMCs. The chain combines TRBV6-1 with TRBJ2-1, with 7 bases that match TRBD1. CDR3 nucleotides: TGTGCCAGCAGTTCCGACAGGGTATCCAATGAGCAGTTCTTC. Encoded protein: CASSSDRVSNEQFF.